A selection of T cell receptor beta chains follows, all from one sample in a study of blood T cell repertoires in COVID-19. Profiled with immunoSEQ multiplex PCR; TCRdb holds only in-frame clones, not every one. Here the sample spans just over 300,000 clones, 86% being singletons. Sequencing was carried out using PBMCs or T cells enriched from blood (not recorded which). The source is a man in his thirties or forties who had recovered from COVID-19. Each CDR3 is given with its conserved first and last residue. The D gene is left open where the match is weak. Clone sizes are given selectively: once, few, many, or a class where the clone is expanded.

clone_size,d_call,v_call,j_call,cdr3_nt,cdr3_aa
NA,NA,TRBV7-2,TRBJ2-1,TGTGCCAGCAGCTTAGGGGGCGATCACGGTGAGCAGTTCTTC,CASSLGGDHGEQFF
NA,TRBD1,TRBV5-6,TRBJ1-3,TGTGCCAGCAGCCCGGACAGGGGCAGGGGCACCATATATTTT,CASSPDRGRGTIYF
NA,TRBD2,TRBV12-5,TRBJ2-2,TGTGCTAGTGGTTTGGGACCCGGGACTAGCGGGAGGGCCGTAGGCGGGGAGCTGTTTTTT,CASGLGPGTSGRAVGGELFF
NA,NA,TRBV7-2,TRBJ1-1,TGTGCCAGCAGCTTAGAACAGAACACTGAAGCTTTCTTT,CASSLEQNTEAFF
once,TRBD1,TRBV5-1,TRBJ1-3,TGCGCCAGCAGCTTTGGACAGGACGGAAACACCATATATTTT,CASSFGQDGNTIYF
NA,NA,TRBV2,TRBJ2-4,TGTGCCAGCAGCAGGGGGATGGAGGCGTCGGGGGACTTC,CASSRGMEASGDF
NA,NA,TRBV20-1,TRBJ2-1,TGCAGTGGACAGAGCTACAATGAGCAGTTCTTC,CSGQSYNEQFF
NA,NA,TRBV7-9,TRBJ1-4,TGTGCCAGCAGCTTAGCTCGGGGTAATGAAAAACTGTTTTTT,CASSLARGNEKLFF
NA,NA,TRBV29-1,TRBJ2-6,TGCAGCGGATACTCCTCAGGTTCTGGGGCCAACGTCCTGACTTTC,CSGYSSGSGANVLTF
NA,TRBD2,TRBV4-1,TRBJ2-2,TGCGCCAGCAGCCAGGATCGGACTAGCGGGAGGGCCCGTCGCGACACCGGGGAGCTGTTTTTT,CASSQDRTSGRARRDTGELFF
NA,NA,TRBV7-5,TRBJ2-5,TGTGTCAGAAGCTTAGTACGGCTAGCGGATCAAGAGACCCAGTACTTC,CVRSLVRLADQETQYF
NA,NA,TRBV6-1,TRBJ1-1,TGTGCCAGCAGTGAAGGGACAGAAAACACTGAAGCTTTCTTT,CASSEGTENTEAFF
NA,TRBD2,TRBV5-4,TRBJ2-7,TGTGCCAGCAGTCCAAGCGGGAGCTCCTACGAGCAGTACTTC,CASSPSGSSYEQYF
NA,NA,TRBV4-2,TRBJ2-3,TGTGCCAGCAGCCAAGAGACTAGGGGCACAGATACGCAGTATTTT,CASSQETRGTDTQYF
NA,NA,TRBV2,TRBJ2-4,TGTGCCAGCAGCCAACCAGGGGCAGGGGCCAAAAACATTCAGTACTTC,CASSQPGAGAKNIQYF
NA,NA,TRBV21-1,TRBJ1-1,TGTGCCAGCACGGGGGGGAACACTGAAGCTTTCTTT,CASTGGNTEAFF
NA,NA,TRBV2,TRBJ2-7,TGTGCCAGCAGTGAACAGGACTCCTACGAGCAGTACTTC,CASSEQDSYEQYF
once,TRBD2,TRBV19,TRBJ2-1,TGTGCCAGTAGTATAGGTAGCGGGAGGGCAGGTGAGCAGTTCTTC,CASSIGSGRAGEQFF
NA,TRBD1,TRBV30,TRBJ1-1,TGTGCCTCCGGGACAGGGATTTGGACTGAAGCTTTCTTT,CASGTGIWTEAFF
NA,NA,TRBV9,TRBJ2-1,TGTGCCAGCAGTGACAATTTCGATGAGCAGTTCTTC,CASSDNFDEQFF
once,TRBD1,TRBV28,TRBJ2-7,TGTGCCAGCAGATTCCGACAGGGGGCCTACGAGCAGTACTTC,CASRFRQGAYEQYF
NA,NA,TRBV7-6,TRBJ2-6,TGTGCCAGCAGTTCCCAAGTCGAGTCGGGGGCCAACGTCCTGACTTTC,CASSSQVESGANVLTF
NA,NA,TRBV7-9,TRBJ1-3,TGTGCAATCCCAGGATCGGGAAACACCATATATTTT,CAIPGSGNTIYF
NA,NA,TRBV7-6,TRBJ1-1,TGTGCCAGCAGCTTGGTCGCAGGGAGGAGGAACACTGAAGCTTTCTTT,CASSLVAGRRNTEAFF
NA,NA,TRBV7-2,TRBJ1-1,TGTGCCAGCAGCCCCCGACAGGCCCACACTGAAGCTTTCTTT,CASSPRQAHTEAFF
few,TRBD1,TRBV5-1,TRBJ2-7,TGCGCCAGCAGCTTCCAGGGGGCCGTGGAGGGATCCGAGCAGTACTTC,CASSFQGAVEGSEQYF
once,NA,TRBV6-4,TRBJ1-1,TGTGCCAGCAGTGACACCCCCCTAGAAGGGGTAGAGAACACTGAAGCTTTCTTT,CASSDTPLEGVENTEAFF
NA,NA,TRBV28,TRBJ2-2,TGTGCCAGCAGTCCCTCCGGGGAGCTGTTTTTT,CASSPSGELFF
once,TRBD2,TRBV6-6,TRBJ2-1,TGTGCCAGCAGTTACTCGGGGACTAGCGGGAACAATGAGCAGTTCTTC,CASSYSGTSGNNEQFF
NA,TRBD2,TRBV19,TRBJ2-3,TGTGCCAGTACTCTCCTAGCGGGGGGAAGCACAGATACGCAGTATTTT,CASTLLAGGSTDTQYF
NA,NA,TRBV14,TRBJ1-1,TGTGCCAGCAGCAGGACAGTGAACACTGAAGCTTTCTTT,CASSRTVNTEAFF
NA,NA,TRBV28,TRBJ1-2,TGTGCCAGCAGTTTTGGGGGGTATGGCTACACCTTC,CASSFGGYGYTF
NA,NA,TRBV30,TRBJ1-6,TGTGCCTGGGCCCAGACAGTATATAATTCACCCCTCCACTTT,CAWAQTVYNSPLHF
few,TRBD1,TRBV7-2,TRBJ1-1,TGTGCCAGCAGCTTAGCTCGACAGGGTGTGGGCACTGAAGCTTTCTTT,CASSLARQGVGTEAFF
NA,NA,TRBV5-1,TRBJ1-4,TGCGCCAGCAGCTTGGGCGGGGGGCGTGCGGATAGAGAAAAACTGTTTTTT,CASSLGGGRADREKLFF
NA,NA,TRBV2,TRBJ2-2,TGTGCCAGCAGTGGGAGGAACACCGGGGAGCTGTTTTTT,CASSGRNTGELFF
once,TRBD1,TRBV9,TRBJ1-2,TGTGCCAGCAGCGTAGTCCTGGGACAGGGGACAAACTATGGCTACACCTTC,CASSVVLGQGTNYGYTF
few,TRBD2,TRBV4-1,TRBJ2-7,TGCGCCAGCAGCCTAGCGGGAGGCTTGGGAGAGCAGTACTTC,CASSLAGGLGEQYF
NA,NA,TRBV5-1,TRBJ1-2,TGCGCCAGCAGCATTGTCGGGGACTCCTATGGCTACACCTTC,CASSIVGDSYGYTF
once,TRBD2,TRBV15,TRBJ2-1,TGTGCCACCAGCAGAGATTGGACTAGCGGGAGCTACAATGAGCAGTTCTTC,CATSRDWTSGSYNEQFF
few,NA,TRBV2,TRBJ2-2,TGTGCCAGCAGAGGACAAGGGCGTAACACCGGGGAGCTGTTTTTT,CASRGQGRNTGELFF
once,NA,TRBV25-1,TRBJ2-1,TGTGCCAGCAGTTTAACTATACCATCCGGGCAGTTCTTC,CASSLTIPSGQFF
NA,NA,TRBV5-5,TRBJ2-2,TGTGCCAGCAGCTTAACGGCGAACACCGGGGAGCTGTTTTTT,CASSLTANTGELFF
NA,TRBD2,TRBV11-2,TRBJ2-2,TGTGCCAGCGGCATCCGGACTAGCGGGGGTGACACCGGGGAGCTGTTTTTT,CASGIRTSGGDTGELFF
NA,NA,TRBV6-5,TRBJ2-3,TGTGCCAGCAGTAATACAGGGTTTAACACAGATACGCAGTATTTT,CASSNTGFNTDTQYF
NA,NA,TRBV5-6,TRBJ2-5,TGTGCCAGCAGCTCGAGTGGGGCCTTGGGCACCCAGTACTTC,CASSSSGALGTQYF
few,TRBD2,TRBV11-3,TRBJ2-7,TGTGCCAGCAGCTTAAGACTAGCCGGACTCGGGATAAGTTACGAGCAGTACTTC,CASSLRLAGLGISYEQYF
NA,TRBD1,TRBV6-5,TRBJ2-3,TGTGCCAGCAGAGGACAGGGCACAGATACGCAGTATTTT,CASRGQGTDTQYF
NA,TRBD1,TRBV18,TRBJ2-7,TGTGCCAGCTCACCGGGACAGGGGATCTACGAGCAGTACTTC,CASSPGQGIYEQYF
NA,TRBD1,TRBV5-4,TRBJ2-3,TGTGCCGCATTCGGCGAGGGGGCTGATACGCAGTATTTT,CAAFGEGADTQYF
NA,NA,TRBV12-5,TRBJ2-7,TGTGCTAGTGAGTTCCGCGGGACCTACTACGAGCAGTACTTC,CASEFRGTYYEQYF
NA,TRBD2,TRBV19,TRBJ2-4,TGTGCCAGTAGTAACCTTAGCGGGGCCAAAAACATTCAGTACTTC,CASSNLSGAKNIQYF
NA,TRBD2,TRBV7-8,TRBJ2-7,TGTGCCAGCAGCCCCTGGGGGCTAGCGGGGGCCTACGAGCAGTACTTC,CASSPWGLAGAYEQYF
NA,NA,TRBV11-2,TRBJ2-7,TGTGCCAGCAGCCCAGGGGTTGGCGGATCCTACGAGCAGTACTTC,CASSPGVGGSYEQYF
NA,NA,TRBV4-1,TRBJ1-1,TGCGCCAGCAGCCAAGATACGGGGGACACTGAAGCTTTCTTT,CASSQDTGDTEAFF